These 20 T cell receptor beta chains were all obtained from the same sample, sequenced in a study of blood T cell repertoires in COVID-19. Profiling relied on immunoSEQ multiplex PCR, and the TCRdb table lists in-frame clones only, not all of them. The table shows approximately 240,000 clones, with approximately 82% occurring only once. Sequenced: peripheral blood. All receptors come from a woman over 75 with active or convalescent COVID-19.

This clone came up once. This chain uses TRBV5-4 with TRBJ2-5; 9 bases map to TRBD2. Unmatched junction bases numbered 4, after V lost 2 bases and J lost 5 bases. CDR1 and CDR2 (germline): SGHNT, YYREEE (reference sequence). The CDR3 consists of 14 residues. CDR3 sequence: CASSLAGGSETQYF. In nucleotides, the CDR3 is TGTGCCAGCAGCTTAGCGGGAGGTTCGGAGACCCAGTACTTC.

The chain combines TRBV4-2 with TRBJ1-1, with 7 bases matching TRBD1. Germline V gene sequence: CDR1 LGHNA, CDR2 YNFKEQ. The CDR3 loop spans 17 amino acids. Trimming at V came to 3 bases and at J to 3 bases, leaving 13 bases not matched to a gene. DNA for the CDR3: TGTGCCAGCAGCCATGCCCAAAATTACAGGGGAGACACTGAAGCTTTCTTT. It specifies CASSHAQNYRGDTEAFF.

This clone was picked up a small number of times. The rearrangement joins TRBV11-2 to TRBJ2-7; TRBD1 matches at 8 bases. CDR1 SGHAT and CDR2 FQNNGV come from the germline V gene. V gave up 5 bases and J gave up 5 bases; unmatched junction bases: 8. This CDR3 is built from 14 residues. The CDR3 reads CASSVDRDTDEQYF. CDR3 nucleotide sequence: TGTGCCAGCAGCGTGGACAGGGATACGGACGAGCAGTACTTC.

The chain is built from TRBV15 and TRBJ2-7, with D tentatively TRBD2 (6 bases). Trimming pared 0 bases from V and 3 bases from J, leaving 9 bases between. The CDR3 runs 14 residues. Germline V gene data show CDR1 as LNHNV and CDR2 as YYDKDF (reference sequence). In DNA form, the CDR3 reads TGTGCCACCAGCAGAGATCGGGAGTTCTACGAGCAGTACTTC. This sequence encodes CATSRDREFYEQYF.

The chain is built from TRBV5-1 and TRBJ2-5; 10 positions agree with TRBD1. Germline V gene sequence: CDR1 SGHRS, CDR2 YFSETQ. Unmatched junction bases numbered 3, after V lost 0 bases and J lost 1 base. This CDR3 comprises 16 residues. Here the CDR3 reads CASSLGGTGVQETQYF. The CDR3 DNA follows: TGCGCCAGCAGCTTGGGGGGGACAGGGGTCCAAGAGACCCAGTACTTC. The whole variable domain, filled in from reference TRBV5-1 and TRBJ2-5, reads KAGVTQTPRYLIKTRGQQVTLSCSPISGHRSVSWYQQTPGQGLQFLFEYFSETQRNKGNFPGRFSGRQFSNSRSEMNVSTLELGDSALYLCASSLGGTGVQETQYFGPGTRLLVL.

The chain carries TRBV6-1 and TRBJ1-1, with D possibly TRBD1 on 6 matching bases. The CDR3 covers 16 residues. Trimming pared 3 bases from V and 6 bases from J, leaving 20 bases between. Looked up from germline, CDR1 is MNHNS and CDR2 is SASEGT. This CDR3 is CASSDIANRVVSEAFF. As DNA, the CDR3 is TGTGCCAGCAGTGATATCGCAAACAGGGTCGTCTCTGAAGCTTTCTTT.

This clone appeared a single time. The chain joins TRBV3-1 (or the pseudogene TRBV3-2) to TRBJ1-1, with 11 bases matching TRBD1. Trimming took 0 bases from V and 10 from J; bases not matched to a gene: 4. The CDR3 has 14 amino acids. Germline CDR1 LGHDT, CDR2 YNNKEL (reference sequence). This CDR3 is CASSQDWDRGVAFF. The CDR3 coding sequence is TGTGCCAGCAGCCAAGACTGGGACAGGGGGGTAGCTTTCTTT.

The chain links TRBV30 to TRBJ2-7, with a weak D call TRBD2 (7 bases). The CDR3 is 16 residues long. V gave up 3 bases and J gave up 1 base, with 19 bases separating them. The germline V gene has CDR1 GTSNPN and CDR2 SVGIG (reference sequence). The CDR3 here is CAWSRGAAEPSYEQYF. The CDR3 nucleotides are TGTGCCTGGAGCCGGGGGGCAGCCGAGCCTTCCTACGAGCAGTACTTC.

This rearrangement joins TRBV5-1 to TRBJ1-1; D not certain. The V end lost 3 bases, the J end lost 1 base, and 22 bases lay between the germline ends. The germline gives CDR1 SGHRS, CDR2 YFSETQ. CDR3 length: 18 residues. The CDR3 loop is CASSWATGSRPTNTEAFF. For the CDR3, the DNA is TGCGCCAGCAGCTGGGCAACGGGGTCACGGCCAACGAACACTGAAGCTTTCTTT.

J is TRBJ1-5 and V is TRBV7-2; 7 nucleotides align to TRBD1. CDR1 and CDR2 from the germline V gene are SGHTA and FQGNSA. The CDR3 consists of 15 residues. The trim removed 4 bases at V and 3 bases at J, leaving 6 bases unmatched. CDR3 nucleotide sequence: TGTGCCAGCAGCTCGGGGGACAGTTACAATCAGCCCCAGCATTTT. Protein product: CASSSGDSYNQPQHF.

The rearrangement joins TRBV20-1 to TRBJ2-1; TRBD2 matches 10 bases. This CDR3 has 15 amino acids. Germline values: CDR1 DFQATT, CDR2 SNEGSKA (reference sequence). V gave up 3 bases and J gave up 3 bases; unmatched junction bases: 5. CDR3: CSASGLAGDYNEQFF. The CDR3 nucleotides read TGCAGTGCTAGTGGGCTAGCGGGGGACTACAATGAGCAGTTCTTC.

This clone was detected a few times. This chain joins TRBV18 and TRBJ1-1; D remains ambiguous. This CDR3 comprises 14 residues. Germline CDR1 reads KGHSH; CDR2 reads LQKENI. Trimming pared 2 bases from V and 7 bases from J, leaving 14 bases between. In DNA, the CDR3 is TGTGCCAGCTCACCAGCGGGGTCTTTAGTTGAAGCTTTCTTT. It translates to CASSPAGSLVEAFF.

This chain uses TRBV27 with TRBJ2-5; D is possibly TRBD2 (5 bases). Germline CDR1 is MNHEY and CDR2 is SMNVEV (reference sequence). The CDR3 has 12 residues. V shed 6 bases and J shed 7 bases, with 12 bases lying between them. The CDR3 DNA reads TGTGCCAGCAGCCGAGACCGGGGGACCCAGTACTTC. This codes for CASSRDRGTQYF.

This clone is a singleton in its sample. CDR3 region: CASSPQGAVTGELFF. The CDR3, as DNA: TGTGCCAGCAGCCCCCAGGGGGCGGTCACCGGGGAGCTGTTTTTT. J is TRBJ2-2 and V is TRBV7-9; 8 bases are shared with TRBD1. The CDR3 runs 15 residues. CDR1 is SEHNR, CDR2 FQNEAQ, per germline (reference sequence). J was trimmed by 4 bases and V by 5 bases; bases with no gene match: 6.

This clone was found once. Here the CDR3 reads CASSFGTGGSGANVLTF. In nucleotides, the CDR3 is TGTGCCAGCAGTTTCGGGACAGGGGGCTCTGGGGCCAACGTCCTGACTTTC. The chain couples TRBV27 to TRBJ2-6; TRBD1 matches 11 bases. This CDR3 contains 17 residues. J was trimmed by 0 bases and V by 3 bases; bases with no gene match: 1. The germline CDR1 and CDR2 sequences are MNHEY and SMNVEV (reference sequence).

The chain's CDR3 is CASSPGGALTEAFF. For the CDR3, the DNA is TGTGCCAGCAGCCCGGGGGGGGCGCTGACTGAAGCTTTCTTT. The chain has TRBV7-9 and TRBJ1-1, with D perhaps matching TRBD1 (6 bases). CDR3 length: 14 residues. Trimming stripped 5 bases from V and 5 bases from J, with 15 bases between. Germline lookup yields CDR1 SEHNR and CDR2 FQNEAQ (reference sequence).

CDR3 sequence (DNA): TGTGCCTGGAGTAGGACAGGGACGGGGACTGAAGCTTTCTTT. Protein sequence: CAWSRTGTGTEAFF. The V and J genes are TRBV30 and TRBJ1-1, with TRBD1 matching 8 bases. V lost 2 bases and J lost 5; bases outside the gene matches: 7. The CDR3 spans 14 residues. CDR1 is GTSNPN, CDR2 SVGIG, per germline (reference sequence).

J is TRBJ2-7 and V is TRBV6-1, with a possible D match to TRBD1 (6 bases). The V and J ends lost 6 bases and 5 bases respectively, with 11 bases between them. The CDR3 is 12 amino acids. Germline V gene lookup returns CDR1 MNHNS and CDR2 SASEGT. CDR3 residues: CASRDRTDEQYF. CDR3 nucleotide sequence: TGTGCCAGCAGAGACAGGACGGACGAGCAGTACTTC.

The chain has TRBV29-1 and TRBJ2-5; TRBD1 is a possible D gene (5 bases). The V end lost 7 bases, the J end lost 1 base, and 16 bases lay between the germline ends. The CDR3 length is 14 residues. CDR1 is SQVTM, CDR2 ANQGSEA, per germline. CDR3 DNA sequence: TGCAGCGGATATGGACACGGCGTCCAAGAGACCCAGTACTTC. It yields the protein CSGYGHGVQETQYF. The entire variable domain, with the rest obtained from reference TRBV29-1 and TRBJ2-5, is as follows: SAVISQKPSRDICQRGTSLTIQCQVDSQVTMMFWYRQQPGQSLTLIATANQGSEATYESGFVIDKFPISRPNLTFSTLTVSNMSPEDSSIYLCSGYGHGVQETQYFGPGTRLLVL.

The chain couples TRBV28 to TRBJ2-7; no reliable D call. Germline V gene data show CDR1 as MDHEN and CDR2 as SYDVKM. V lost 5 bases and J lost 3, with 5 bases in between. CDR3 length: 11 amino acids. The CDR3 region is CASSGGYEQYF. The CDR3 region has the DNA TGTGCCAGCAGTGGCGGCTACGAGCAGTACTTC.